Listed here are 8 T cell receptor beta chains from one sample, sequenced in a study of T cell therapy after organ transplantation. Time point reported: 4-8 weeks after completion of therapy. Sequencing used immunoSEQ multiplex PCR; TCRdb keeps in-frame clones, though not all of them. In the table there are 3,000 to 4,000 clones, about two thirds of which are singletons. These receptors' targets are unknown. The starting material was CD8+ T cells from blood, obtained after autologous CMV-specific T cell therapy. Receptors originate from a human patient who had received a solid organ transplant and had CMV disease. Some T cells may arise from the graft donor.

This clone was picked up a small number of times. The chain combines TRBV30 with TRBJ2-3; the D gene is possibly TRBD2 (7 bases). Germline V gene data show CDR1 as GTSNPN and CDR2 as SVGIG (reference sequence). The CDR3 runs to 14 residues. Trimming pared 8 bases from V and 4 bases from J, leaving 19 bases between. The CDR3 DNA reads as TGTGCCGAATCCCGAACGGGGGGCGCAGATACGCAGTATTTT. Translated, it gives CAESRTGGADTQYF.

The chain joins TRBV18 to TRBJ2-7, with D uncertain. CDR1 and CDR2 (germline): KGHSH, LQKENI. V lost 4 bases and J 3 bases, leaving 10 bases between the germline ends. The CDR3 runs 13 residues. Written as DNA, the CDR3 is TGTGCCAGCTCACTTGGCACAGTCTACGAGCAGTACTTC. Its translation: CASSLGTVYEQYF.

The chain recombines TRBV27 with TRBJ1-5; the D gene is possibly TRBD1 (5 bases). Germline lookup yields CDR1 MNHEY and CDR2 SMNVEV (reference sequence). This CDR3 is built from 14 residues. Between the trimmed V and J ends, which lost 1 base and 4 bases, there was a span of 8 bases. CDR3 nucleotides: TGTGCCAGCAGTTTATGGCAGGGAAATCAGCCCCAGCATTTT. This translates into CASSLWQGNQPQHF.

This clone was seen a handful of times. V and J are TRBV7-2 and TRBJ2-4, with TRBD2 matching 7 bases. CDR1 and CDR2 (germline): SGHTA, FQGNSA. This CDR3 is built from 15 residues. The V segment lost 2 bases and the J segment 5 bases; nucleotides outside the gene matches: 6. CDR3 in amino acids: CASSLFRGVENIQYF. CDR3 sequence (DNA): TGTGCCAGCAGCTTATTTCGGGGGGTCGAAAACATTCAGTACTTC.

This clone was seen only a few times. At one of its ends the junction is not consistent with the germline gene, which may arise from a read error. This rearrangement joins TRBV7-9 to TRBJ2-5, with 7 bases identical to TRBD1. Germline assignment: CDR1 SEHNR and CDR2 FQNEAQ (reference sequence). The CDR3 runs 13 residues. The CDR3 nucleotides read TGTGCCAGCAGCTTGGGGACAGTACTCTCTGCCGACTTC. The encoded protein is CASSLGTVLSADF.

This clone was picked up a small number of times. The rearrangement links TRBV13 to TRBJ2-7, with D possibly called TRBD1 or TRBD2 (7 bases each). The CDR3 runs 13 residues. Trimming took off 5 bases at V and 6 bases at J, with 14 bases between the two ends. Germline CDR1 PRHDT, CDR2 FYEKMQ (reference sequence). CDR3 nucleotide sequence: TGTGCCAGCAGCGTTACAGGGGAGGGCGAGCAGTACTTC. Its translation: CASSVTGEGEQYF.

V usage is TRBV5-6 and J usage is TRBJ1-1; the D is unclear. This CDR3 contains 15 residues. CDR1 and CDR2 (germline): SGHDT, YYEEEE. Trimming removed 0 bases at V and 0 bases at J, with 9 bases between. The CDR3 DNA reads TGTGCCAGCAGCTTGGAACGGCAGATGAACACTGAAGCTTTCTTT. Amino acid sequence: CASSLERQMNTEAFF. The entire variable domain, with the rest obtained from reference TRBV5-6 and TRBJ1-1, is as follows: DAGVTQSPTHLIKTRGQQVTLRCSPKSGHDTVSWYQQALGQGPQFIFQYYEEEERQRGNFPDRFSGHQFPNYSSELNVNALLLGDSALYLCASSLERQMNTEAFFGQGTRLTVV.

The chain joins TRBV10-3 to TRBJ2-3; 7 nucleotides agree with TRBD1. CDR3 length: 16 residues. Germline CDR1 ENHRY, CDR2 SYGVKD. V lost 3 bases, J lost 2 bases, and 8 bases stayed unmatched. The CDR3 DNA reads as TGTGCCATCAGTGATGGGGCAGGGGGAATCACAGATACGCAGTATTTT. It codes for CAISDGAGGITDTQYF.